Below are 28 T cell receptor beta chains sequenced from a single sample in a study of cytomegalovirus exposure and HLA in healthy donors. Produced via immunoSEQ multiplex PCR; TCRdb's table is partial and in-frame only. The table lists 70,000 to 75,000 clones, 94% of them singletons. The sequencing sample was made of PBMCs. All receptors come from a woman younger than 30 in good health and CMV-seronegative.

The chain links TRBV9 to TRBJ2-2; 8 nucleotides align to TRBD1. The CDR3 consists of 14 residues. From germline, CDR1 is SGDLS and CDR2 YYNGEE. Trimming took 4 bases from V and 7 from J; bases not matched to a gene: 6. The CDR3 nucleotides are TGTGCCAGCAGCACGGGACAGGACATCGGGGAGCTGTTTTTT. Translating it yields CASSTGQDIGELFF. Full variable domain (missing parts from reference TRBV9 and TRBJ2-2): DSGVTQTPKHLITATGQRVTLRCSPRSGDLSVYWYQQSLDQGLQFLIQYYNGEERAKGNILERFSAQQFPDLHSELNLSSLELGDSALYFCASSTGQDIGELFFGEGSRLTVL.

The V and J genes are TRBV23-1 and TRBJ2-4, with 8 bases fitting TRBD2. TRBV23-1 belongs to the ORF category, with a function that is uncertain. V gave up 2 bases and J gave up 3 bases; unmatched junction bases: 12. The CDR3 extends over 18 amino acids. CDR3 nucleotides: TGCGCCAGCAGTCAAAACGTCGGGAGGGAGAAGGACAAAAACATTCAGTACTTC. Residues: CASSQNVGREKDKNIQYF.

The chain employs TRBV7-9 and TRBJ1-2; perhaps TRBD1 as D (5 bases). Germline-derived CDR1 and CDR2 are SEHNR and FQNEAQ (reference sequence). Trimming cost V 2 bases and J 5 bases, with 21 bases left between them. The CDR3 length is 17 residues. The CDR3 is CASSLRQGFGTGYGYTF. CDR3 DNA: TGTGCCAGCAGCTTACGGCAGGGTTTCGGGACTGGGTATGGCTACACCTTC.

The rearrangement joins TRBV13 to TRBJ2-7; weak D call: TRBD1 (5 bases). Trimming cost V 4 bases and J 4 bases, with 23 bases left between them. There are 17 residues in the CDR3. CDR1 and CDR2 (germline): PRHDT, FYEKMQ (reference sequence). DNA of the CDR3: TGTGCCAGCAGCTACGGAAACAGGAGAAAGAGCAATTACGAGCAGTACTTC. Encoded protein: CASSYGNRRKSNYEQYF. Drawing the rest from reference TRBV13 and TRBJ2-7, the complete variable domain is AAGVIQSPRHLIKEKRETATLKCYPIPRHDTVYWYQQGPGQDPQFLISFYEKMQSDKGSIPDRFSAQQFSDYHSELNMSSLELGDSALYFCASSYGNRRKSNYEQYFGPGTRLTVT.

The chain recombines TRBV19 with TRBJ1-4, with TRBD1 as a possible D gene (5 bases). Germline V gives CDR1 LNHDA, CDR2 SQIVND (reference sequence). The CDR3 is 13 residues long. Trimming stripped 6 bases from V and 8 bases from J, with 13 bases between. The chain's CDR3 is CASRRTLGEKLFF. In DNA form, the CDR3 reads TGTGCCAGTAGGAGGACATTGGGAGAAAAACTGTTTTTT.

The J gene is TRBJ2-2, the V gene TRBV27; D gene uncertain. Germline loops: CDR1 MNHEY, CDR2 SMNVEV (reference sequence). V was pared by 10 bases and J by 1 base, with 13 bases between. The CDR3 is 14 amino acids. This CDR3 is CATTGFLNTGELFF. For the CDR3, the DNA is TGTGCCACCACCGGGTTTTTGAACACCGGGGAGCTGTTTTTT.

V gene TRBV5-6 combines with J gene TRBJ1-2; tentatively, D is TRBD1 (5 bases). This CDR3 is 14 amino acids long. V gave up 4 bases and J gave up 1 base, with 11 bases separating them. Per the germline V gene, CDR1 is SGHDT and CDR2 is YYEEEE. CDR3 in DNA: TGTGCCAGCAGCCCGACAGCTAATAACTATGGCTACACCTTC. Its translation: CASSPTANNYGYTF.

The chain carries TRBV4-3 and TRBJ1-1; D is ambiguous. V was pared by 1 base and J by 0 bases, with 9 bases between. This CDR3 has 15 residues. Germline-derived CDR1 and CDR2 are LGHNA and YSLEER. The CDR3: CASSQVSDLNTEAFF. CDR3 nucleotides: TGCGCCAGCAGCCAAGTGTCAGACTTGAACACTGAAGCTTTCTTT.

This chain connects TRBV5-4 to TRBJ2-1; D uncertain. This CDR3 is built from 15 residues. CDR1 is SGHNT and CDR2 is YYREEE in the germline V gene (reference sequence). The ends were cut back, 4 bases at V and 0 bases at J, with 11 bases in the middle. CDR3 bases: TGTGCCAGCAGCGGAATAGCAAACTCCTACAATGAGCAGTTCTTC. Amino acids: CASSGIANSYNEQFF.

V and J are TRBV7-9 and TRBJ2-3; perhaps TRBD2 as D (5 bases). From germline, CDR1 is SEHNR and CDR2 FQNEAQ (reference sequence). V shed 5 bases and J shed 5 bases, with 11 bases lying between them. This CDR3 has 13 amino acids. The CDR3 DNA is TGTGCCAGCAGCGCTCCTCGGGAAGATACGCAGTATTTT. Translation: CASSAPREDTQYF.

The V gene is TRBV28, the J gene TRBJ1-6, with a weak D call TRBD1 (5 bases). CDR3 length: 13 amino acids. Looked up from germline, CDR1 is MDHEN and CDR2 is SYDVKM. V was clipped by 3 bases and J by 6 bases, with 6 bases between them. The chain's CDR3 is CASSFRGNSPLHF. The CDR3, as DNA: TGTGCCAGCAGTTTTAGGGGTAATTCACCCCTCCACTTT.

V gene TRBV7-3 combines with J gene TRBJ2-7, with D unclear. CDR3 length equals 13 residues. The V end lost 5 bases, the J end lost 7 bases, and 15 bases lay between the germline ends. CDR1 is SGHTA, CDR2 FQGTGA, per germline. CDR3 sequence: CASSPTPSEEQYF. In DNA, the CDR3 is TGTGCCAGCAGCCCAACCCCCTCGGAGGAGCAGTACTTC.

The J gene is TRBJ1-2, the V gene TRBV5-4; 8 bases align to TRBD1. With 6 bases clipped from V and 1 base from J, the junction kept 2 bases outside the gene matches. There are 13 residues in the CDR3. The germline gives CDR1 SGHNT, CDR2 YYREEE (reference sequence). The CDR3 DNA reads as TGTGCCAGCAATACAGGGGGTAACTATGGCTACACCTTC. It specifies CASNTGGNYGYTF.

The chain is built from TRBV27 and TRBJ2-2; D is ambiguous. V gave up 3 bases and J gave up 1 base, with 3 bases separating them. CDR3 length equals 13 residues. Germline V gene sequence: CDR1 MNHEY, CDR2 SMNVEV (reference sequence). The CDR3 here is CASSFMNTGELFF. The CDR3 DNA is TGTGCCAGCAGTTTTATGAACACCGGGGAGCTGTTTTTT.

The rearrangement joins TRBV7-9 to TRBJ1-2, with 8 nucleotides matching TRBD1. Germline V gene lookup returns CDR1 SEHNR and CDR2 FQNEAQ (reference sequence). This CDR3 region has 11 residues. V trimming: 5 bases; J trimming: 8 bases; junction bases outside the gene matches: 1. Here the CDR3 reads CASSTGGGYTF. The CDR3, as DNA: TGTGCCAGCAGCACAGGGGGAGGCTACACCTTC.

V gene TRBV5-6 combines with J gene TRBJ2-7; the D gene is possibly TRBD2 (7 bases). Looked up from germline, CDR1 is SGHDT and CDR2 is YYEEEE. CDR3 size: 16 residues. V was pared by 6 bases and J by 1 base, with 20 bases between. The CDR3 DNA follows: TGTGCCAGCACCATGGGGGGCCTAGCGGATTCCTACGAGCAGTACTTC. This sequence encodes CASTMGGLADSYEQYF.

Here the CDR3 DNA reads TGCGCCAGCAGCTTGGGACAGGGGGATCGGGCTTTCTTT. Its translation is CASSLGQGDRAFF. This chain links TRBV5-1 with TRBJ1-1; 9 nucleotides match TRBD1. This CDR3 contains 13 residues. The germline CDR1 and CDR2 sequences are SGHRS and YFSETQ. The trim removed 0 bases at V and 11 bases at J, leaving 5 bases unmatched.

Here the CDR3 reads CASSQEYRRNEKLFF. The CDR3 region has the DNA TGCGCCAGCAGCCAAGAGTACAGGCGGAATGAAAAACTGTTTTTT. The chain is built from TRBV4-3 and TRBJ1-4, with D tentatively TRBD1 (5 bases). The V gene lost 0 bases and the J gene lost 5 bases, with 10 bases spanning the gap. The CDR3 covers 15 residues. Germline CDR1 reads LGHNA; CDR2 reads YSLEER.

J is TRBJ2-1 and V is TRBV28; 12 bases map to TRBD2. Trimming took 3 bases from V and 5 from J; bases not matched to a gene: 8. The CDR3 extends over 17 amino acids. Germline V gives CDR1 MDHEN, CDR2 SYDVKM. The CDR3 DNA reads as TGTGCCAGCAGTTTCCCCAGACTAGCGGGAGTTCACAATGAGCAGTTCTTC. Translated: CASSFPRLAGVHNEQFF.

The CDR3 nucleotides read TGTGCCAGCAGCTTTGAACCGGGACAGGGTTACGAGCAGTACTTC. This gives the protein CASSFEPGQGYEQYF. The J gene is TRBJ2-7, the V gene TRBV5-4, with 9 bases lining up with TRBD1. Unmatched junction bases numbered 7, after V lost 2 bases and J lost 4 bases. The germline CDR1 and CDR2 sequences are SGHNT and YYREEE (reference sequence). This CDR3 region has 15 residues.

This chain links TRBV5-1 with TRBJ1-1, with D perhaps matching TRBD1 (5 bases). Germline assignment: CDR1 SGHRS and CDR2 YFSETQ. The CDR3 runs 14 residues. With 0 bases removed from V and 1 base from J, the gap between germline ends came to 7 bases. This CDR3 reads CASSLVTGNTEAFF. The CDR3 DNA follows: TGCGCCAGCAGCTTGGTTACAGGGAACACTGAAGCTTTCTTT.

V gene TRBV11-2 combines with J gene TRBJ2-1, with 9 bases fitting TRBD1. V shed 5 bases, J shed 6 bases, and the junction held 11 bases outside the gene matches. Germline V gives CDR1 SGHAT, CDR2 FQNNGV. The CDR3 covers 16 residues. CDR3 coding DNA: TGTGCCAGCAGCCGAGATGGGACAGGGCTTTTCAATGAGCAGTTCTTC. It codes for CASSRDGTGLFNEQFF.

The V call is TRBV5-1, the J call TRBJ2-5; 8 positions match TRBD1. V lost 1 base, J lost 0 bases, and 2 bases stayed unmatched. This CDR3 is built from 15 residues. Germline loops: CDR1 SGHRS, CDR2 YFSETQ. The CDR3 bases are TGCGCCAGCAGCTTGAACAGGGGGGACCAAGAGACCCAGTACTTC. As protein: CASSLNRGDQETQYF.

This chain links TRBV5-8 with TRBJ2-3, with D maybe TRBD1 (6 bases). Germline assignment: CDR1 SGHTS and CDR2 YDEGEE. The V and J ends lost 4 bases and 2 bases respectively, with 14 bases between them. This CDR3 region has 15 residues. The CDR3 here is CASSPGEAATDTQYF. The CDR3 DNA reads as TGTGCCAGCAGCCCAGGGGAAGCGGCCACAGATACGCAGTATTTT.

The chain employs TRBV7-9 and TRBJ2-7, with 8 bases identical to TRBD1. Germline V gives CDR1 SEHNR, CDR2 FQNEAQ (reference sequence). J lost 6 bases, V lost 5 bases, and 6 bases had no gene match. The CDR3 has 13 residues. The CDR3 spells CASSLGQGREQYF. CDR3 sequence (DNA): TGTGCCAGCAGCCTAGGACAGGGACGCGAGCAGTACTTC.

The genes are TRBV5-8 and TRBJ2-6, with D possibly matching TRBD1 (5 bases). The germline V gene encodes CDR1 SGHTS and CDR2 YDEGEE. V was clipped by 0 bases and J by 0 bases, with 7 bases between them. This CDR3 region has 16 residues. This chain's CDR3 is CASSLGQPSGANVLTF. The CDR3 coding sequence is TGTGCCAGCAGCTTGGGACAGCCCTCTGGGGCCAACGTCCTGACTTTC.

V is TRBV9 and J is TRBJ2-1, with 15 bases fitting TRBD2. This CDR3 contains 19 residues. V shed 4 bases and J 3 bases; nucleotides not matched to a gene: 11. From germline, CDR1 is SGDLS and CDR2 YYNGEE. Here the CDR3 reads CASSRRTSGRGVNYNEQFF. CDR3 nucleotides: TGTGCCAGCAGCAGAAGGACTAGCGGGAGGGGGGTGAACTACAATGAGCAGTTCTTC.

The chain joins TRBV19 to TRBJ1-1, with TRBD1 matching 7 bases. Germline lookup yields CDR1 LNHDA and CDR2 SQIVND (reference sequence). V trimming: 10 bases; J trimming: 4 bases; junction bases outside the gene matches: 9. This CDR3 has 13 residues. CDR3 in DNA: TGTGCCACCTCCCGCCCAGGGGGCACTGAAGCTTTCTTT. Its protein product is CATSRPGGTEAFF.